Below are 10 T cell receptor beta chains sequenced from a single sample in a study of T cells of healthy individuals. TCRdb reprocessed the 5' RACE reads with MiXCR, giving one entry per CDR3 protein. The sample lists more than 85,000 distinct CDR3 sequences; about 16% were seen once. All receptors come from a human donor in good health.

The chain uses TRBV3-1 and TRBJ2-2; 10 bases agree with TRBD2. The CDR3 contains 19 residues. Germline CDR1 reads LGHDT; CDR2 reads YNNKEL (reference sequence). J was trimmed by 0 bases and V by 5 bases; bases with no gene match: 12. The CDR3 protein is CASSSIGLAGVANTGELFF. The CDR3 DNA follows: TGTGCCAGCAGCTCCATCGGGCTAGCGGGAGTAGCGAACACCGGGGAGCTGTTTTTT. Combining the CDR3 with reference TRBV3-1 and TRBJ2-2 gives the whole variable domain DTAVSQTPKYLVTQMGNDKSIKCEQNLGHDTMYWYKQDSKKFLKIMFSYNNKELIINETVPNRFSPKSPDKAHLNLHINSLELGDSAVYFCASSSIGLAGVANTGELFFGEGSRLTVL.

This clonotype was seen more than once but under ten times. This chain joins TRBV5-1 and TRBJ2-2, with 8 bases identical to TRBD2. The V gene end was trimmed by 0 bases and the J gene end by 9 bases; junction bases not matched to a gene: 4. The CDR3 consists of 14 residues. The germline V gene encodes CDR1 SGHRS and CDR2 YFSETQ. The CDR3 DNA follows: TGCGCCAGCAGCTTGGATAATAGCGGGAGGGAGCTGTTTTTT. Protein product: CASSLDNSGRELFF.

This clonotype was counted only a few times. CDR3 amino acids: CASSGGHSYGYTF. CDR3 nucleotides: TGTGCCAGCAGTGGGGGGCATAGCTATGGCTACACCTTC. The chain joins TRBV7-9 to TRBJ1-2, with TRBD1 as a possible D gene (6 bases). Trimming shortened V by 6 bases and J by 4 bases, and 12 bases separated the two germline ends. The germline gives CDR1 SEHNR, CDR2 FQNEAQ (reference sequence). The CDR3 contains 13 residues.

This clonotype was detected a few times. This sequence joins TRBV20-1 and TRBJ2-7, with unresolved D. The germline CDR1 and CDR2 sequences are DFQATT and SNEGSKA (reference sequence). The CDR3 has 12 residues. The V end lost 6 bases, the J end lost 1 base, and 10 bases lay between the germline ends. CDR3 bases: TGCAGTGCCAACTTTGGATCCTACGAGCAGTACTTC. The encoded protein is CSANFGSYEQYF.

The rearrangement uses TRBV18 and TRBJ1-1; D might be TRBD1 (5 bases). Germline CDR1 is KGHSH and CDR2 is LQKENI. The CDR3 is 13 residues long. V was pared by 3 bases and J by 8 bases, with 13 bases between. CDR3 bases: TGTGCCAGCTCACCGTACCGCGGGGACGAAGCTTTCTTT. It translates to CASSPYRGDEAFF.

As concerns this clonotype: Possible read error: a much larger clone is one base away. J is TRBJ2-3 and V is TRBV7-3, with D perhaps assigned TRBD1 or TRBD2 (5 bases each). The CDR3 spans 15 residues. The V gene's germline CDR1 is SGHTA and CDR2 FQGTGA. In DNA, the CDR3 is TGTGCCAGCAGCTCATCCGGGACCAGCACATATACGCAGTATTTT. The encoded protein is CASSSSGTSTYTQYF.

The chain employs TRBV21-1 and TRBJ1-5; the table's D call TRBD1 went unverified against the DNA. TRBV21-1 is annotated as a pseudogene. The CDR3 is made up of 14 amino acids. CDR3 nucleotides: TGTGCCAGCGGCAAAGAGGGGCGGAATCAGCCCCAGCATTTT. Amino acid sequence: CASGKEGRNQPQHF.

This clonotype was detected a few times. This chain's CDR3 is CASSLVINTEAFF. CDR3 sequence (DNA): TGTGCCAGCAGCTTAGTCATAAACACTGAAGCTTTCTTT. The J gene is TRBJ1-1, the V gene TRBV7-2, with D unclear. The CDR3 extends over 13 amino acids. Germline V gene sequence: CDR1 SGHTA, CDR2 FQGNSA. Trimming took 1 base from V and 2 from J, leaving 5 bases between them.

This clonotype was seen a few times. The chain is built from TRBV5-6 and TRBJ1-1; a possible D gene is TRBD1 (5 bases). The CDR3 runs 16 residues. Germline loops: CDR1 SGHDT, CDR2 YYEEEE. V was cut by 2 bases and J by 11 bases, with 25 bases left in between. The DNA of the CDR3 is TGTGCCAGCAGCTTTACGGTTACGGGGACCGCTGTTTACGCTTTCTTT. It encodes CASSFTVTGTAVYAFF.

This clonotype turned up a few times. The rearrangement uses TRBV7-6 and TRBJ2-7; no clear D gene. Deletions cut 2 bases from V and 0 bases from J, with 8 bases between. The germline gives CDR1 SGHVS, CDR2 FNYEAQ. This CDR3 comprises 14 residues. This CDR3 is CASSLSRNSYEQYF. The CDR3 region has the DNA TGTGCCAGCAGCTTAAGCAGGAACTCCTACGAGCAGTACTTC. Filled out from reference TRBV7-6 and TRBJ2-7, the complete variable domain reads GAGVSQSPRYKVTKRGQDVALRCDPISGHVSLYWYRQALGQGPEFLTYFNYEAQQDKSGLPNDRFSAERPEGSISTLTIQRTEQRDSAMYRCASSLSRNSYEQYFGPGTRLTVT.